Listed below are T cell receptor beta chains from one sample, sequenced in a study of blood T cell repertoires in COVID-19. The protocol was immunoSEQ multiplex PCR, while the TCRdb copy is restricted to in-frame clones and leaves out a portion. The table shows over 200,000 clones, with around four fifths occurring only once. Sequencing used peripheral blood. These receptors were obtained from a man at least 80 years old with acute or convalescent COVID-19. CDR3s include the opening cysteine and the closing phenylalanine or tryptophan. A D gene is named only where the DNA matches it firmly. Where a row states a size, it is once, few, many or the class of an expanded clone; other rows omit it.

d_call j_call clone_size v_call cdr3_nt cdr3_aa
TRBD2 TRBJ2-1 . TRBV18 TGTGCCAGCTCACCGAAAGCGGGAGCCAATGAGCAGTTCTTC CASSPKAGANEQFF
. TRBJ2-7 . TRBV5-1 TGCGCCAGCAGCTTCCAGGGAATTGTCGACGAGCAGTACTTC CASSFQGIVDEQYF
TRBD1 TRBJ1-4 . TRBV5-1 TGCGCCAGCAGCCCCGGACAGGGGGGATTTAATGAAAAACTGTTTTTT CASSPGQGGFNEKLFF
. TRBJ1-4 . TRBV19 TGTGCCAGTAGTACCGCAGCGAGAACTAATGAAAAACTGTTTTTT CASSTAARTNEKLFF
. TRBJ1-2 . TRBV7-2 TGTGCCAGCAGCTTAGGAGCCCCCTATGGCTACACCTTC CASSLGAPYGYTF
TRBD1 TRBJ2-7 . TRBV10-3 TGTGCCATCAACAGGGGAGCGGACGAGCAGTACTTC CAINRGADEQYF
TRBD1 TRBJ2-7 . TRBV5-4 TGTGCCAGCAGTAGGGGGACAGCTAGATACGAGCAGTACTTC CASSRGTARYEQYF
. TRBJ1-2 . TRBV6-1 TGTGCCAGCAGTGAAGCAAGCGTCCCTAACTATGGCTACACCTTC CASSEASVPNYGYTF
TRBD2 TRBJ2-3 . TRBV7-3 TGTGCCAGCAGCTATGTCGCCGGGACTAGCGGGAGGGGCACAGATACGCAGTATTTT CASSYVAGTSGRGTDTQYF
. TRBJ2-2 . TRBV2 TGTGCCAGCAGTGAACTGGTTGGCAACACCGGGGAGCTGTTTTTT CASSELVGNTGELFF
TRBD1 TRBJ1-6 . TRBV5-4 TGTGCCAGCAGCCAGCTTGCAGGGGGTGGTTCCTATAATTCACCCCTCCACTTT CASSQLAGGGSYNSPLHF
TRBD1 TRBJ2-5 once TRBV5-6 TGTGCCAGCAGCTTGGAAAGGGGGCTTCGGGAGACCCAGTACTTC CASSLERGLRETQYF
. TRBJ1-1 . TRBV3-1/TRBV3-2 TGTGCCAGCAGCCAAGCGGAGAGTTGGACTGAAGCTTTCTTT CASSQAESWTEAFF
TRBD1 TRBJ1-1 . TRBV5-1 TGCGCCAGCAGCGCGACAGGGTTGAACACTGAAGCTTTCTTT CASSATGLNTEAFF
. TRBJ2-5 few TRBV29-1 TGCAGCGTCCCCCCCAGGGGCCGGGAGACCCAGTACTTC CSVPPRGRETQYF
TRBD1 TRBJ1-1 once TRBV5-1 TGCGCCAGCAGCCCGACCCCAGGGACAGGGAACACTGAAGCTTTCTTT CASSPTPGTGNTEAFF
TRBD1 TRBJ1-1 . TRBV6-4 TGTGCCAGCAGTCAGACAGGGGGGACTGAAGCTTTCTTT CASSQTGGTEAFF
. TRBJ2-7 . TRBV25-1 TGTGCCAGCAGTGGAACAGGGCCCCCGGGTGGCGAGCAGTACTTC CASSGTGPPGGEQYF
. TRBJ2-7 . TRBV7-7 TGTGCTAGCAGCTTAGCGGTAGGGGTGAACTACGAGCAGTACTTC CASSLAVGVNYEQYF
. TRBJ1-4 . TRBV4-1 TGCGCCAGCAGCCAAGTTGCGGGGAATGAAAAACTGTTTTTT CASSQVAGNEKLFF
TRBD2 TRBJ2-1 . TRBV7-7 TGTGCCAGCAGCCCGGGACTAGCGGGACTATACAATGAGCAGTTCTTC CASSPGLAGLYNEQFF
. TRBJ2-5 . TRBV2 TGTGCCAGCAGTGGGGGGCTCCGCCACCAAGAGACCCAGTACTTC CASSGGLRHQETQYF
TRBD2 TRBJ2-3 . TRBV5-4 TGTGCCAGCAGCTTGGCTAGCGGGACCACAGATACGCAGTATTTT CASSLASGTTDTQYF
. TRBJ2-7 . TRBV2 TGTGCCAGCAGTATACAGGGTTACGAGCAGTACTTC CASSIQGYEQYF
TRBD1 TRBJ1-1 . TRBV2 TGTGCCAGCAGCGTGGGGACAGTGGCGAACACTGAAGCTTTCTTT CASSVGTVANTEAFF
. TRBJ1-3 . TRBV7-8 TGTGCCAGCAGCTATACTCCCGGGGAGCCCAGGAGCGAGATTGGAAACACCATATATTTT CASSYTPGEPRSEIGNTIYF
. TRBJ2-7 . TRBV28 TGTGCCAGCAGTAAGTCGACAGTCTACGAGCAGTACTTC CASSKSTVYEQYF
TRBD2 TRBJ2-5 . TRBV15 TGTGCCACCAGCAGAGATAGGGGAGCGGGAGGGGAGACCCAGTACTTC CATSRDRGAGGETQYF
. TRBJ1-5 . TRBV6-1 TGTGCCAGCAGTGATCCGAGTTTTGCGGTGCGCCTAGGCAATCAGCCCCAGCATTTT CASSDPSFAVRLGNQPQHF
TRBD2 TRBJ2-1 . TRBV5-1 TGCGCCAGCAGCTTGGCAGCGGGGGGCTCCTACAATGAGCAGTTCTTC CASSLAAGGSYNEQFF
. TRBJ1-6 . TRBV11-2 TGTGCCAGCAGCTTAGATGGGGCGGGGGGTTCACCCCTCCACTTT CASSLDGAGGSPLHF
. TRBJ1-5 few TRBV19 TGTGCCAGTAGTATAGTTGGCAGGGGCAATCAGCCCCAGCATTTT CASSIVGRGNQPQHF
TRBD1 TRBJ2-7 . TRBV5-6 TGTGCCAGCAGCCGGACAGGGGGGACCTACGAGCAGTACTTC CASSRTGGTYEQYF
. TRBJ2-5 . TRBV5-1 TGCGCCAGCAGCTTAGCCCTTGGGGAGCGTGGGGAAGAGACCCAGTACTTC CASSLALGERGEETQYF
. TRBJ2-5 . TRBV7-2 TGTGCCAGCAGCTTAGCGACAGGAAAAGAGACCCAGTACTTC CASSLATGKETQYF
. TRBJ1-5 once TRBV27 TGTGCCAGCAGTTTATCCGTCGGAGGGGCAAATCAGCCCCAGCATTTT CASSLSVGGANQPQHF
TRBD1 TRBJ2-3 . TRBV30 TGTGCCTGGAGTGTACTCCAGGGGGCGGATACGCAGTATTTT CAWSVLQGADTQYF
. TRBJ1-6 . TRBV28 TGTGCCAGCGGTGAGGACAGAACTTCACCCCTCCACTTT CASGEDRTSPLHF
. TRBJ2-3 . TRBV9 TGTGCCAGCAGCGTAGGAGAGGGGGAGAGCACAGATACGCAGTATTTT CASSVGEGESTDTQYF
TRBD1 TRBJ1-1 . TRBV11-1 TGTGCCAGCAGATGGACAGGGGGCACTGAAGCTTTCTTT CASRWTGGTEAFF
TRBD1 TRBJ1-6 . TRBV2 TGTGCCAGCAGTGGACAGGGTAATTCACCCCTCCACTTT CASSGQGNSPLHF
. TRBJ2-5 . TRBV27 TGTGCCAGCAGTCCCTCTAGGGCCCAGGGGACCCAGTACTTC CASSPSRAQGTQYF
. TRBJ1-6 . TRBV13 TGTGCCAGCAGCTTAGGGCGGTATTCACCCCTCCACTTT CASSLGRYSPLHF
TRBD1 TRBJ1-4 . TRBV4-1 TGCGCCAGCAGCCCTCAACCGGGACAGGGCGACGGAAAACTGTTTTTT CASSPQPGQGDGKLFF
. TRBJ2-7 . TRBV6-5 TGTGCCAGCCTCGGACAGATCGAGCAGTACTTC CASLGQIEQYF
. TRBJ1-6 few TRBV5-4 TGTGCCAGCAGCTTCAGCTCCTATAATTCACCCCTCCACTTT CASSFSSYNSPLHF